Listed below are T cell receptor beta chains from one sample, sequenced in a study of cytotoxic CD8 clonotypes in ibrutinib-treated CLL. Clones were read by immunoSEQ multiplex PCR, and TCRdb kept only the in-frame ones, dropping some. The repertoire includes some 300,000 clones, around four fifths of them detected once, and over 5% sits in the top ten. Material: PBMCs, obtained before ibrutinib treatment. These receptors originate from a human donor with chronic lymphocytic leukemia. The CDR3 runs from the conserved cysteine through the conserved F or W. The order of the fields is J gene, V gene, clone size, D gene, CDR3 DNA, CDR3 protein. A D gene is named only where the DNA matches it firmly. Some rows mark clone size as missing; the rest say once, few, many or name a class of expanded clone.

TRBJ2-5 | TRBV4-3 | . | TRBD1 | TGCGCCAGCAGCCGCGACAGGGAAGAGACCCAGTACTTC | CASSRDREETQYF
TRBJ2-1 | TRBV4-2 | . | TRBD2 | TGTGCCAGCAGCCAAGATAATAGGTTCGCGGGAGTGCGAAATGAGCAGTTCTTC | CASSQDNRFAGVRNEQFF
TRBJ1-5 | TRBV7-2 | . | . | TGTGCCAGCAGCTCACCGGGACGTTGGAATCAGCCCCAGCATTTT | CASSSPGRWNQPQHF
TRBJ1-1 | TRBV7-2 | . | . | TGTGCCAGCAGCTTAACCAGACTGAACACTGAAGCTTTCTTT | CASSLTRLNTEAFF
TRBJ2-7 | TRBV25-1 | . | . | TGTGCCAGCAGTCATCGTCAAGCTCTTGGCGAGCAGTACTTC | CASSHRQALGEQYF
TRBJ1-1 | TRBV5-6 | . | . | TGTGCCAGCAGCTTGTGGAAAGCTTTCTTT | CASSLWKAFF
TRBJ2-6 | TRBV19 | once | . | TGTGCCAGCTCCGAAGAGGGTAACCCTGGGGCCAACGTCCTGACTTTC | CASSEEGNPGANVLTF
TRBJ2-1 | TRBV19 | once | TRBD2 | TGTGCCAGTAGTACCTCCGGGACTAGCGGGAGGGGGGGGCAGTTCTTC | CASSTSGTSGRGGQFF
TRBJ1-2 | TRBV4-1 | . | . | TGCGCCAGCAGCCAGGAAGCAGGACATCAGGATGGCTACACCTTC | CASSQEAGHQDGYTF
TRBJ2-3 | TRBV7-9 | . | TRBD2 | TGTGCCAGCAGCTTTTCGGGGACTAGCGGAGGGGATACGCAGTATTTT | CASSFSGTSGGDTQYF
TRBJ2-5 | TRBV19 | few | TRBD1 | TGTGCCAGTAGTGCCGCCCGGGACAGGGTTGGGGAGACCCAGTACTTC | CASSAARDRVGETQYF
TRBJ2-4 | TRBV7-9 | once | TRBD2 | TGTGCCAGCAGCTGGGGACTAGCGGGAGAGAACATTCAGTACTTC | CASSWGLAGENIQYF
TRBJ1-1 | TRBV5-1 | once | . | TGCGCCAGCAGGGGGACATTGATGACTTTCTTT | CASRGTLMTFF
TRBJ2-1 | TRBV5-4 | . | TRBD1 | TGTGCCAGCAGCCCCGAGAAGACAGGGGGGCTCGTATACAATGAGCAGTTCTTC | CASSPEKTGGLVYNEQFF
TRBJ2-1 | TRBV5-8 | . | . | TGTGCCAGCAGCTTGAGGTTCAGTGATGAGCAGTTCTTC | CASSLRFSDEQFF
TRBJ1-2 | TRBV30 | . | . | TGTGCCTGCCTTTCTAAGGACGAAGTCTTC | CACLSKDEVF
TRBJ1-4 | TRBV5-1 | . | . | TGCGCCAGTTCGTCGAAACAGCTAAATGAAAAACTGTTTTTT | CASSSKQLNEKLFF
TRBJ2-1 | TRBV25-1 | . | . | TGTGCCAGCAACGATGGGGGACACTCCAACAATGAGCAGTTCTTC | CASNDGGHSNNEQFF
TRBJ1-6 | TRBV2 | . | TRBD1 | TGTGCCAGCAGTGGGGTGGACAGGGTCTCCCTCCACTTT | CASSGVDRVSLHF
TRBJ1-2 | TRBV21-1 | . | . | TGTGCCAGCAGCAACGTAGGCTCCAACCCGGTAGGACCCTATGGCTACACCTTC | CASSNVGSNPVGPYGYTF
TRBJ2-1 | TRBV6-5 | . | TRBD2 | TGTGCCAGCCGAACTCAGCGGGAGTTGTTCTTC | CASRTQRELFF
TRBJ1-2 | TRBV14 | . | . | TGTGCCAGCAGCTCACAGGTTTACTATGGCTACACCTTC | CASSSQVYYGYTF
TRBJ2-7 | TRBV5-1 | few | TRBD1 | TGCGCCAGCAGCTTACGGGACAGCTACGAGCAGTACTTC | CASSLRDSYEQYF
TRBJ2-7 | TRBV5-6 | . | . | TGTGCCAGCAGCTTGGCTGGGGCACAGCAGTACTTC | CASSLAGAQQYF
TRBJ1-1 | TRBV28 | . | . | TGTGCCAGCAGTTTCCGCGGCCAGGGTCACACTGAAGCTTTCTTT | CASSFRGQGHTEAFF
TRBJ2-1 | TRBV27 | . | . | TGTGCCAGCAGTTTATACCGCTACAATGAGCAGTTCTTC | CASSLYRYNEQFF
TRBJ2-2 | TRBV7-2 | . | TRBD2 | TGTGCCAGCAGCCCTCGGGGGGGAAAAAACACCGGGGAGCTGTTTTTT | CASSPRGGKNTGELFF
TRBJ1-5 | TRBV15 | . | . | TGTGCCACCAGCAGAGATCCGCGGGGCTATAGTCAGCCCCAGCATTTT | CATSRDPRGYSQPQHF
TRBJ2-3 | TRBV6-6 | . | . | TGTGCCAGCAGTTCGGAGTGGGGTTTAGATACGCAGTATTTT | CASSSEWGLDTQYF
TRBJ1-2 | TRBV5-6 | . | . | TGTGCCAGCAGCTTTCAGGGAGTCTTCTATGGCTACACCTTC | CASSFQGVFYGYTF
TRBJ2-1 | TRBV29-1 | . | TRBD2 | TGCAGCGTGGTCAGCGGGATTGAGCAGTTCTTC | CSVVSGIEQFF
TRBJ2-5 | TRBV11-2 | many | . | TGTGCCAGCAGCTTCGGTATGACCCAGTACTTC | CASSFGMTQYF
TRBJ1-2 | TRBV4-3 | . | TRBD1 | TGCGCCAGCAGCCAAGGCAGGGGGCAAACCTATGGCTACACCTTC | CASSQGRGQTYGYTF
TRBJ1-5 | TRBV30 | few | TRBD1 | TGTGCCTGGAGGGGACAGGGGAACAATCAGCCCCAGCATTTT | CAWRGQGNNQPQHF
TRBJ2-7 | TRBV6-5 | . | . | TGTGCCAGCAGTTACCGGGACCCCAGATGGGACGAGCAGTACTTC | CASSYRDPRWDEQYF
TRBJ1-2 | TRBV30 | few | . | TGTGCCTGGAGTGTACTGGGACTTTCTAACTATGGCTACACCTTC | CAWSVLGLSNYGYTF
TRBJ2-1 | TRBV9 | . | . | TGTGCCAGCAGCGTAGGAGGGAGGGGACAGCATTACAATGAGCAGTTCTTC | CASSVGGRGQHYNEQFF
TRBJ2-7 | TRBV6-1 | . | . | TGTGCCAGCAGTGCGGAGCGGTACTCCTACGAGCAGTACTTC | CASSAERYSYEQYF
TRBJ2-7 | TRBV7-2 | . | . | TGTGCCAGCAGCTTTAGCGCAGACGAGCAGTACTTC | CASSFSADEQYF
TRBJ2-7 | TRBV5-6 | . | TRBD2 | TGTGCCAGCAGCCCGGGACTAGCGGGATCATGGGCCTCCTACGAGCAGTACTTC | CASSPGLAGSWASYEQYF
TRBJ2-2 | TRBV18 | . | . | TGTGCCAGCTCACCACGCCAGGGCCACACCGGGGAGCTGTTTTTT | CASSPRQGHTGELFF
TRBJ2-7 | TRBV9 | . | TRBD2 | TGTGCCAGCAGCGTAGGGGTGGCGGGAGGGCTCCACGAGCAGTACTTC | CASSVGVAGGLHEQYF